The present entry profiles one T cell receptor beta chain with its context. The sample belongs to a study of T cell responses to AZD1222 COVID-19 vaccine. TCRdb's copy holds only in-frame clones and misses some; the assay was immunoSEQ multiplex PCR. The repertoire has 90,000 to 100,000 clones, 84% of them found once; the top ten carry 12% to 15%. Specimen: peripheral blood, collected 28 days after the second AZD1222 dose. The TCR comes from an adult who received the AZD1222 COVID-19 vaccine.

The CDR3 coding sequence is TGCAGCGTTGGACCCCAAATACGGGAGACCCAGTACTTC. Residues: CSVGPQIRETQYF. The chain has TRBV29-1 and TRBJ2-5; the D is unclear. This CDR3 spans 13 amino acids. Looked up from germline, CDR1 is SQVTM and CDR2 is ANQGSEA. V was cut by 4 bases and J by 5 bases, with 14 bases left in between.